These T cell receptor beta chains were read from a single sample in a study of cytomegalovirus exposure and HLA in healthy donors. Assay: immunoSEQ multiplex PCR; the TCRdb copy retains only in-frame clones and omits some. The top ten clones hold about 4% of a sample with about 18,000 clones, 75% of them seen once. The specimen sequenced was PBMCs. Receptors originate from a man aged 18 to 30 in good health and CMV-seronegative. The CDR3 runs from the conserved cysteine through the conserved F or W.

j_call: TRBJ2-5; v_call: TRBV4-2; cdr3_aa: CASSQKKGYSRGETQYF
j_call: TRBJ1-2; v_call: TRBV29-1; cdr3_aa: CSVEALLGSNYGYTF
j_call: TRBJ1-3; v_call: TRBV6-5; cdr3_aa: CASSRQGDGGNTIYF
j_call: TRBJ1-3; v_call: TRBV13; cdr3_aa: CASSSETGASSGNTIYF
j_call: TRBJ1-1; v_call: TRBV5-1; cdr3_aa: CASSIGQGLMNTEAFF
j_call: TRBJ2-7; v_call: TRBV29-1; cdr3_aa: CSVAASGTYEQYF
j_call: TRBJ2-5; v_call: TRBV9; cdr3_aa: CASSVPGQGETQYF
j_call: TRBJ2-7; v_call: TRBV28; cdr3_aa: CASSSSTSGTYEQYF
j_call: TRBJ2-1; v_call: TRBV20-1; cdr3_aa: CSAGTEKQFF
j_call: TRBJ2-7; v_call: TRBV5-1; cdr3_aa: CASSLAGSSYEQYF
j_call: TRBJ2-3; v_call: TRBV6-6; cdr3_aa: CASSYLERDTQYF
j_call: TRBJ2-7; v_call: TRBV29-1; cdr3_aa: CSVEDTGTGYYEQYF
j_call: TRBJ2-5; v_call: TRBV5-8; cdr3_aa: CASSRGLAQETQYF
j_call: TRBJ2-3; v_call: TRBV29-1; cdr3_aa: CAAVQIRDTQYF
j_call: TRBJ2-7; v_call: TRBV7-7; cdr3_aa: CASSAGEREIYEQYF
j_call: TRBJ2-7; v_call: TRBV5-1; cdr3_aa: CASRPVSSYEQYF
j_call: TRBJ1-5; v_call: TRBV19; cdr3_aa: CASTTGPHQPQHF
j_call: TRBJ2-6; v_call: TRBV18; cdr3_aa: CASSPSISGANVLTF
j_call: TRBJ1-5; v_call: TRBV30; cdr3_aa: CAWSAGRGGNQPQHF